This T cell receptor (beta chain) was obtained from a study of shared clonotypes between healthy human individuals. Study-wide results and limits: Few donors restricted represented genetic and exposure-history diversity.

Concerning this clone itself: Its antigen is undetermined.

Profiled with immunoSEQ multiplex PCR; TCRdb holds only in-frame clones, not every one. The sample has about 2.4 million clones, over 85% seen once. V lost 3 bases to trimming and J lost 0 bases; unmatched junction nucleotides: 4. Germline V lookup: CDR1 SGHDN, CDR2 FVKESK. There are 15 residues in the CDR3. Sequenced sample: naive CD4+ T cells from PBMCs. Stated subset: CD45RA+ positively selected. V and J are TRBV14 and TRBJ2-7; 8 nucleotides agree with TRBD1. This TCR was sampled from a man between 18 and 35 years old in good health. Some clones in this sample may be carry-over from other donors' samples. DNA for the CDR3: TGTGCCAGCAGCCATACAGGGGGTAGCTCCTACGAGCAGTACTTC. It yields the protein CASSHTGGSSYEQYF.